Shown below are 6 T cell receptor beta chains from a single sample sequenced in a study of CD8 T cells in ankylosing spondylitis. TCRdb re-analysed the 5' RACE reads in MiXCR, keeping a single row per CDR3 protein. The data contain about 150,000 distinct CDR3 sequences, around 45% of them seen just once; the ten biggest clones take up roughly 15%. The specimen was synovial fluid, either unsorted or a sorted T cell fraction (not recorded which). Receptors originate from a male donor with ankylosing spondylitis.

The chain is built from TRBV20-1 and TRBJ1-2, with D possibly matching TRBD1 (5 bases). Germline loops: CDR1 DFQATT, CDR2 SNEGSKA (reference sequence). CDR3 length: 13 amino acids. V was clipped by 1 base and J by 9 bases, with 15 bases between them. The CDR3 protein is CSARVQDFGSYTF. The CDR3 DNA follows: TGCAGTGCTAGAGTACAGGACTTCGGGAGCTACACCTTC.

The gene calls are TRBV28 and TRBJ2-3, with TRBD1 matching 7 bases. This CDR3 has 15 residues. The V gene end was trimmed by 3 bases and the J gene end by 3 bases; junction bases not matched to a gene: 6. The germline CDR1 and CDR2 sequences are MDHEN and SYDVKM. The CDR3 coding sequence is TGTGCCAGCAGTTTTCGACAGGGAAGGACAGATACGCAGTATTTT. Protein: CASSFRQGRTDTQYF.

This clonotype was seen a handful of times. The chain is built from TRBV5-1 and TRBJ2-7; 11 nucleotides align to TRBD2. Per the germline V gene, CDR1 is SGHRS and CDR2 is YFSETQ. This CDR3 has 14 residues. Trimming removed 4 bases from V and 6 bases from J; junction bases left unmatched: 6. The CDR3 DNA reads as TGCGCCAGCAGCCGGAGACTAGCGGGACGCGAGCAGTACTTC. Translation gives CASSRRLAGREQYF.

In DNA, the CDR3 is TGTGCCAGCAGGGGAGACAGCGACAGCTCCTACGAGCAGTACTTC. It specifies CASRGDSDSSYEQYF. This sequence joins TRBV25-1 and TRBJ2-7, with D perhaps TRBD1 or TRBD2 (5 bases each). Germline V gene sequence: CDR1 MGHDK, CDR2 SYGVNS. The CDR3 is 15 residues long. Trimming shortened V by 6 bases and J by 0 bases, and 15 bases separated the two germline ends.

This clonotype has just a few counts. The chain has TRBV11-2 and TRBJ2-7; D is tentatively TRBD1 or TRBD2 (6 bases each). The CDR3 contains 17 residues. V was cut by 1 base and J by 1 base, with 17 bases left in between. Germline CDR1 and CDR2: SGHAT and FQNNGV. CDR3 protein: CASSLVLPQGLSYEQYF. The DNA of the CDR3 is TGTGCCAGCAGCTTAGTTCTACCACAGGGACTTTCCTACGAGCAGTACTTC.

The V call is TRBV29-1, the J call TRBJ1-2; D gene ambiguous. V was clipped by 0 bases and J by 5 bases, with 7 bases between them. The CDR3 runs to 12 residues. Germline CDR1 SQVTM, CDR2 ANQGSEA. The CDR3 region is CSVEDNGYGYTF. The CDR3 coding sequence is TGCAGCGTTGAAGACAACGGGTATGGCTACACCTTC. The full variable domain, with the rest looked up from reference TRBV29-1 and TRBJ1-2, is SAVISQKPSRDICQRGTSLTIQCQVDSQVTMMFWYRQQPGQSLTLIATANQGSEATYESGFVIDKFPISRPNLTFSTLTVSNMSPEDSSIYLCSVEDNGYGYTFGSGTRLTVV.